A single sample gave rise to the 23 T cell receptor beta chains below, sequenced in a study of persistence of HIV-infected CD4 T cells. Overlapping HIV-1 Gag 15-mer peptides at approximately 0.91 ug per peptide per mL were used. Sorting of responding CD4+ T cells relied on upregulated CD40 ligand together with CD69. Sequencing used immunoSEQ version 4 in survey mode. Clones were sequenced by immunoSEQ multiplex PCR, and TCRdb holds only the in-frame ones, with some missing. The data contain roughly 9,100 clones, approximately 86% of them seen just once; the ten biggest clones take up 1.5% to 2.5%. No cognate antigen is known for these TCRs. Sequencing used CD4+ T cells sorted from PBMCs after approximately 19-hour stimulation, obtained from a patient who received antiretroviral therapy. Receptor source: an adult woman with HIV who was CMV-seropositive.

J is TRBJ2-1 and V is TRBV24-1, with D perhaps TRBD1 or TRBD2 (5 bases each). This CDR3 spans 15 amino acids. The V and J ends lost 2 bases and 2 bases respectively, with 9 bases between them. From germline, CDR1 is KGHDR and CDR2 SFDVKD. The CDR3 DNA reads as TGTGCCACCAGTGATTCGGGACGGGCCTACAATGAGCAGTTCTTC. Its protein is CATSDSGRAYNEQFF.

This rearrangement joins TRBV19 to TRBJ2-1, with D perhaps TRBD1 (6 bases). V lost 4 bases, J lost 3 bases, and 16 bases lay in between. CDR1 LNHDA and CDR2 SQIVND come from the germline V gene (reference sequence). This CDR3 comprises 16 residues. CDR3 DNA: TGTGCCAGTAGTAGTTTTCAGGGGTTGTACTACAATGAGCAGTTCTTC. It is translated as CASSSFQGLYYNEQFF. Complete variable domain (other parts from reference TRBV19 and TRBJ2-1): DGGITQSPKYLFRKEGQNVTLSCEQNLNHDAMYWYRQDPGQGLRLIYYSQIVNDFQKGDIAEGYSVSREKKESFPLTVTSAQKNPTAFYLCASSSFQGLYYNEQFFGPGTRLTVL.

The chain uses TRBV27 and TRBJ1-2, with unresolved D. Germline V gene data show CDR1 as MNHEY and CDR2 as SMNVEV (reference sequence). The CDR3 length is 13 residues. V lost 7 bases to trimming and J lost 3 bases, with 12 bases between them. The CDR3 region is CASIPDGYYGYTF. For the CDR3, the DNA is TGTGCCAGCATCCCTGACGGTTACTATGGCTACACCTTC.

Only one count was recorded for this clone. The V gene is TRBV19, the J gene TRBJ1-6, with D perhaps TRBD1 (6 bases). CDR3 length: 15 amino acids. Trimming took off 7 bases at V and 7 bases at J, with 17 bases between the two ends. Germline-derived CDR1 and CDR2 are LNHDA and SQIVND (reference sequence). CDR3 DNA: TGTGCCAGTACCCCCACGGACAGAACGAATTCACCCCTCCACTTT. The encoded protein is CASTPTDRTNSPLHF.

This sequence joins TRBV3-1 (or the pseudogene TRBV3-2) and TRBJ1-3; weak D call: TRBD1 (5 bases). Germline CDR1 reads LGHDT; CDR2 reads YNNKEL (reference sequence). The CDR3 runs to 17 residues. The germline V and J ends were trimmed by 5 bases and 3 bases, with 20 bases remaining between them. CDR3 nucleotides: TGTGCCAGCAGCACCCGGACCCTCAAAAGGGGTGGAAACACCATATATTTT. Its protein is CASSTRTLKRGGNTIYF.

The gene calls are TRBV27 and TRBJ1-1; TRBD1 matches at 8 bases. V shed 5 bases and J 1 base; nucleotides not matched to a gene: 9. Germline V gene lookup returns CDR1 MNHEY and CDR2 SMNVEV (reference sequence). This CDR3 has 16 amino acids. CDR3 in DNA: TGTGCCAGCAGTAAACAGACAGGGGCCCGGAACACTGAAGCTTTCTTT. It encodes CASSKQTGARNTEAFF.

V and J are TRBV27 and TRBJ2-7; D could derive from TRBD1 or TRBD2 (6 bases each). V was shortened by 5 bases and J by 3 bases, with 23 bases between the two germline ends. In germline, CDR1 is MNHEY, CDR2 SMNVEV (reference sequence). The CDR3 consists of 17 residues. The CDR3 protein is CASSPRRRRDNDYEQYF. In DNA, the CDR3 is TGTGCCAGCAGTCCCCGGAGGAGGCGGGACAATGACTACGAGCAGTACTTC.

The genes are TRBV11-1 and TRBJ2-5; 11 bases fit TRBD1. Germline values: CDR1 SGHAT, CDR2 FQDESV (reference sequence). The CDR3 covers 14 residues. The trim removed 5 bases at V and 7 bases at J, leaving 6 bases unmatched. The DNA for the CDR3 is TGTGCCAGCAGCCAGGACAGGGGGCGCGGGACCCAGTACTTC. Translated: CASSQDRGRGTQYF.

This sequence joins TRBV7-9 and TRBJ1-3; a possible D gene is TRBD1 (5 bases). CDR1 and CDR2 from the germline V gene are SEHNR and FQNEAQ (reference sequence). The CDR3 is 16 amino acids. The V end lost 6 bases, the J end lost 0 bases, and 15 bases lay between the germline ends. The CDR3 sequence: CASREGVWASGNTIYF. CDR3 nucleotides: TGTGCCAGCAGGGAAGGGGTCTGGGCCTCTGGAAACACCATATATTTT.

This clone turned up a few times. DNA for the CDR3: TGTGCCAGCAGCTTAGACGGGACTAGCGGGGGGTTCCAGTATTTT. Its translation: CASSLDGTSGGFQYF. This chain joins TRBV7-6 and TRBJ2-3; the match to TRBD2 covers 15 bases. The V and J ends lost 1 base and 12 bases, in that order; junction bases with no gene match: 5. The CDR3 length is 15 residues. In germline, CDR1 is SGHVS, CDR2 FNYEAQ.

This chain connects TRBV2 to TRBJ2-1, with D possibly called TRBD1 or TRBD2 (5 bases each). Germline CDR1 is SNHLY and CDR2 is FYNNEI. The CDR3 is 17 residues long. Trimming cost V 4 bases and J 2 bases, with 18 bases left between them. The CDR3 DNA follows: TGTGCCAGCAGTGTCGCCCTTGGGGGTATCACCTACAATGAGCAGTTCTTC. The encoded protein is CASSVALGGITYNEQFF.

This clone was observed once. V gene TRBV5-8 combines with J gene TRBJ1-1; D call uncertain. The CDR3 contains 16 residues. Germline values: CDR1 SGHTS, CDR2 YDEGEE. The V end lost 1 base, the J end lost 0 bases, and 13 bases lay between the germline ends. As DNA, the CDR3 is TGTGCCAGCAGCTTGTATTTAGGGAACCTGAACACTGAAGCTTTCTTT. Translated, it gives CASSLYLGNLNTEAFF.

Points on this clone: This sample also contains other DNA sequences that code for the same CDR3. The chain combines TRBV7-2 with TRBJ1-5; a weak D match, TRBD1 (5 bases). The length of the CDR3 is 15 residues. In germline, CDR1 is SGHTA, CDR2 FQGNSA. V was trimmed by 5 bases and J by 5 bases, leaving 16 bases between them. CDR3 bases: TGTGCCAGCAGCCCGGGGACCGGGGGATATCAGCCCCAGCATTTT. Translated, it gives CASSPGTGGYQPQHF.

This clone was picked up one time. The rearrangement links TRBV18 to TRBJ2-1, with TRBD1 matching over 8 bases. The germline V gene encodes CDR1 KGHSH and CDR2 LQKENI. The length of the CDR3 is 14 residues. Trimming removed 3 bases from V and 6 bases from J; junction bases left unmatched: 4. CDR3 nucleotide sequence: TGTGCCAGCTCACCGCAGGGGGCGGGCAATGAGCAGTTCTTC. Protein: CASSPQGAGNEQFF.

The chain combines TRBV30 with TRBJ1-1, with 7 positions matching TRBD1. This CDR3 spans 15 amino acids. The V gene's germline CDR1 is GTSNPN and CDR2 SVGIG (reference sequence). The ends lost 3 bases at V and 1 base at J; junction bases unmatched: 8. Here the CDR3 reads CAWRANRQGNTEAFF. The CDR3 DNA reads TGTGCCTGGAGGGCAAACCGACAGGGGAACACTGAAGCTTTCTTT.

V is TRBV6-5 and J is TRBJ1-6; the match to TRBD1 covers 7 bases. The CDR3 spans 15 residues. Trimming removed 6 bases from V and 9 bases from J; junction bases left unmatched: 11. Germline CDR1 and CDR2: MNHEY and SVGAGI. CDR3 DNA sequence: TGTGCCAGCAGGGCAGATTGGACAGGCAGTTCACCCCTCCACTTT. It encodes CASRADWTGSSPLHF.

The V and J genes are TRBV30 and TRBJ2-7; the D is unclear. Germline lookup yields CDR1 GTSNPN and CDR2 SVGIG (reference sequence). There are 13 residues in the CDR3. V was trimmed by 1 base and J by 3 bases, leaving 10 bases between them. In DNA, the CDR3 is TGTGCCTGGAGTGAGGGAAATCTCTACGAGCAGTACTTC. Its translation: CAWSEGNLYEQYF.

This clone was recorded once. The rearrangement joins TRBV5-1 to TRBJ2-1, with 8 nucleotides matching TRBD2. V dropped 7 bases and J dropped 4; count of bases not matched to a gene: 13. The germline gives CDR1 SGHRS, CDR2 YFSETQ. CDR3 length: 16 amino acids. The CDR3 nucleotides are TGCGCCAGCCGCCCCGGGGGGGGGTCCCTATACAATGAGCAGTTCTTC. Translated, it gives CASRPGGGSLYNEQFF.

This clone was seen only a few times. V and J are TRBV12-3 or TRBV12-4 and TRBJ2-5; no clear D. Trimming left V 2 bases short and J 4 bases short, with 8 bases between. The CDR3 has 13 amino acids. The CDR3 here is CASSLLWGETQYF. CDR3 nucleotide sequence: TGTGCCAGCAGTTTACTATGGGGAGAGACCCAGTACTTC.

This clone was seen once. This sequence joins TRBV28 and TRBJ1-2; D uncertain. The CDR3 is made up of 15 amino acids. The V gene's germline CDR1 is MDHEN and CDR2 SYDVKM. Trimming pared 1 base from V and 4 bases from J, leaving 13 bases between. The CDR3 protein is CASSLSLPRTYGYTF. CDR3 sequence (DNA): TGTGCCAGCAGTTTATCTCTCCCAAGGACCTATGGCTACACCTTC.

The chain links TRBV19 to TRBJ1-1, with 7 bases lining up with TRBD1. The CDR3 is made up of 14 amino acids. Trimming removed 6 bases from V and 4 bases from J; junction bases left unmatched: 8. Germline V gives CDR1 LNHDA, CDR2 SQIVND (reference sequence). The CDR3 DNA reads TGTGCCAGTAGCAACCCAGGGGGTGCCACTGAAGCTTTCTTT. Translated: CASSNPGGATEAFF.

This chain uses TRBV20-1 with TRBJ2-7; D might be TRBD2 (5 bases). The V end lost 6 bases, the J end lost 6 bases, and 12 bases lay between the germline ends. The CDR3 has 11 amino acids. Germline V gene data show CDR1 as DFQATT and CDR2 as SNEGSKA (reference sequence). The CDR3 DNA is TGCAGTGCCCTAAAAACTAGCGAGCAGTACTTC. It encodes CSALKTSEQYF.

The rearrangement uses TRBV6-1 and TRBJ1-2; D unresolved. CDR3 length: 12 residues. CDR1 and CDR2 from the germline V gene are MNHNS and SASEGT. Deletions cut 0 bases from V and 4 bases from J, with 3 bases between. Here the CDR3 reads CASSEASYGYTF. The CDR3 nucleotides are TGTGCCAGCAGTGAAGCGAGCTATGGCTACACCTTC.